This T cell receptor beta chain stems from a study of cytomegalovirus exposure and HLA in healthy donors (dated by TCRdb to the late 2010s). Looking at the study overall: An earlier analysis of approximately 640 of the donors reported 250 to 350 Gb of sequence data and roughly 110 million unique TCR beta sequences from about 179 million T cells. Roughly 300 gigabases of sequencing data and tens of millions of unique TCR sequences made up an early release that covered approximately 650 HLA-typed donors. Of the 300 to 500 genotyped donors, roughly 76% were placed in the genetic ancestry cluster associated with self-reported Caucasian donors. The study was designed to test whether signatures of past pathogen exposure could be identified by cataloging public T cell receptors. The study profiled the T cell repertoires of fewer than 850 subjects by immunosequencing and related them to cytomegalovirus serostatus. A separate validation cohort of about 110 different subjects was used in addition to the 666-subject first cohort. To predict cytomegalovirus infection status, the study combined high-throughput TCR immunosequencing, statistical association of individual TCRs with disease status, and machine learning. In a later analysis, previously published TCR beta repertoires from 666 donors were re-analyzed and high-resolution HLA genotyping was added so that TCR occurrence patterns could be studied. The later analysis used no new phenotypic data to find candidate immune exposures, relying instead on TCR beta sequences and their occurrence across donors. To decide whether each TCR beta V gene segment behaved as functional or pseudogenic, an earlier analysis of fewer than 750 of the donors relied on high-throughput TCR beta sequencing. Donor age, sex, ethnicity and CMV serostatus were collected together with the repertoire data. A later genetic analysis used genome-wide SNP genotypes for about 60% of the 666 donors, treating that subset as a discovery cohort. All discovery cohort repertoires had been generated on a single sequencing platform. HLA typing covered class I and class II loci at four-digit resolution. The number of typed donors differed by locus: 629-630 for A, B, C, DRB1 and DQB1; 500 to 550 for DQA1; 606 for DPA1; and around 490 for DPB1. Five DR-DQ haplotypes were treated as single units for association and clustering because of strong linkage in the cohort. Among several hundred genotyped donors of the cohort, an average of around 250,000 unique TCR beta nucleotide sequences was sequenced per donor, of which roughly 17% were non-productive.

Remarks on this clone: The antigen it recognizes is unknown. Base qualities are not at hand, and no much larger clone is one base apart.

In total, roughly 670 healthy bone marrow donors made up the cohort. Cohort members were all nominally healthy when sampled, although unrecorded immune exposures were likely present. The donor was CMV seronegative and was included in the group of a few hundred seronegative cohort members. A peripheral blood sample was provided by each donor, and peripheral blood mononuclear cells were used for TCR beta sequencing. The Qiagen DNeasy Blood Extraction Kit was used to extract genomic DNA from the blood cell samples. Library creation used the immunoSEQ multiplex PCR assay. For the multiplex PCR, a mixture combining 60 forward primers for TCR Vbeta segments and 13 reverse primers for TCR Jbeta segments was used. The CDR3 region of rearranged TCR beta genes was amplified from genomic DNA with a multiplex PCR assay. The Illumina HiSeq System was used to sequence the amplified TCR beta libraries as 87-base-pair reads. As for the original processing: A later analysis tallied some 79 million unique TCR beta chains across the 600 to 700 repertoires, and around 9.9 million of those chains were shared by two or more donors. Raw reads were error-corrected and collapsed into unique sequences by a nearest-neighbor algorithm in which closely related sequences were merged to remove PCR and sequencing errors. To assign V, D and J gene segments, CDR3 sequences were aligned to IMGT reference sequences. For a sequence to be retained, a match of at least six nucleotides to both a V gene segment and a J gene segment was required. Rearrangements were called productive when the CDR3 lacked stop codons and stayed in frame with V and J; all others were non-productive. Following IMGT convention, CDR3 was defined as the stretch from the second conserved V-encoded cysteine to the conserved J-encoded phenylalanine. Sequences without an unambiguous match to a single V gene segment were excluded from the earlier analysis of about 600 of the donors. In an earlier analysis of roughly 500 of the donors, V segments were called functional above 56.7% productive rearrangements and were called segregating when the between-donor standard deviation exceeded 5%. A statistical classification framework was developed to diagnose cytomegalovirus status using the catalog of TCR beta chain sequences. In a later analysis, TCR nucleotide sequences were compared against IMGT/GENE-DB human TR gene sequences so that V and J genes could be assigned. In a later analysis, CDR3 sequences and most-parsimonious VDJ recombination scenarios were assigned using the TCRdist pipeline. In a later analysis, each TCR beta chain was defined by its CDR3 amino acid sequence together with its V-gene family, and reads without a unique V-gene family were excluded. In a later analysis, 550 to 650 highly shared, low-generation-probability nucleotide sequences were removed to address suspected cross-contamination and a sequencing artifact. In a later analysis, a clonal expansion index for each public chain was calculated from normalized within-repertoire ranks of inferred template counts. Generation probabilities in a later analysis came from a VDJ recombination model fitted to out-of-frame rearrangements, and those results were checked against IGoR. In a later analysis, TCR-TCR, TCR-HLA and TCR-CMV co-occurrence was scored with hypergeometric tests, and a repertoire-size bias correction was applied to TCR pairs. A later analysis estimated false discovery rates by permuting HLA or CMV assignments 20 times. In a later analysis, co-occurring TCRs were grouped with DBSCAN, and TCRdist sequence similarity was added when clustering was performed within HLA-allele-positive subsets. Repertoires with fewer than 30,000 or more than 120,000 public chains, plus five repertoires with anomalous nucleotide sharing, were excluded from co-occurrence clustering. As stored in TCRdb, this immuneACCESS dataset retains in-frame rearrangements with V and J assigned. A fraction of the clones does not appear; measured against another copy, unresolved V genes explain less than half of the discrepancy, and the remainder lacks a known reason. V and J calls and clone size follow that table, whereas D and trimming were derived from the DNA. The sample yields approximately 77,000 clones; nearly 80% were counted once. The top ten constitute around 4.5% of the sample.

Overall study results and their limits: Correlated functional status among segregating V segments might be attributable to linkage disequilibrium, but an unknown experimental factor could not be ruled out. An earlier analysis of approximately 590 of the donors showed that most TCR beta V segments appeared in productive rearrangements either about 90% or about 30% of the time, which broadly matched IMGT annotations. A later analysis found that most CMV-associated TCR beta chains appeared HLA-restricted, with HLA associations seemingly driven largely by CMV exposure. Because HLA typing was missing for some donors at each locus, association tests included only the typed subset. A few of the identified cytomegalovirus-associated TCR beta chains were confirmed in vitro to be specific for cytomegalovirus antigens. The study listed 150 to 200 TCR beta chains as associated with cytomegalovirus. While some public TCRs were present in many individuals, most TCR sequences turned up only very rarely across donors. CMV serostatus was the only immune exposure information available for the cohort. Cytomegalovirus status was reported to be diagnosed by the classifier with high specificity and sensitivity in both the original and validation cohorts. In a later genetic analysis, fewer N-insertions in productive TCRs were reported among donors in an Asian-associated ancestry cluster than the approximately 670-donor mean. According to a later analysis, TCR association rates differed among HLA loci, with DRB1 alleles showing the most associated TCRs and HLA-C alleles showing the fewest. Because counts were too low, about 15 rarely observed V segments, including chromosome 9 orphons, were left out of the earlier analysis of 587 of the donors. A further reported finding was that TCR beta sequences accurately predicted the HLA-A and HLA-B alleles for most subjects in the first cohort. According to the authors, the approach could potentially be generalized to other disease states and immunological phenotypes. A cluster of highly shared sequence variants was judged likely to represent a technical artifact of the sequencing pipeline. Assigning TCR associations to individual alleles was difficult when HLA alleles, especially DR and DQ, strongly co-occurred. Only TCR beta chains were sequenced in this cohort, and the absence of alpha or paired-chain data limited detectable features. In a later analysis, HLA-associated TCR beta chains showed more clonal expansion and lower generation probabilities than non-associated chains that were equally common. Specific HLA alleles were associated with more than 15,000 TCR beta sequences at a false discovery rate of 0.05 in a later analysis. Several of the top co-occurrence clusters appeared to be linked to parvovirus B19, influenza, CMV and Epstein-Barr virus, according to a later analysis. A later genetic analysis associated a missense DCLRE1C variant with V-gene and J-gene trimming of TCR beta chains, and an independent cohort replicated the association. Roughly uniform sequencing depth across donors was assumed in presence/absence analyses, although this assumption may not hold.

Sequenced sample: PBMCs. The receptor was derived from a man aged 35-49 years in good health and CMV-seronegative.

The encoded CDR3 is CASSLDGGDNQPQHF. The bases read TGTGCCAGCAGCTTAGATGGAGGGGACAATCAGCCCCAGCATTTT. The chain couples TRBV7-9 to TRBJ1-5; perhaps TRBD1 is the D gene, with 5 bases matching. CDR1 and CDR2, looked up from the germline V gene (reference sequence), are SEHNR and FQNEAQ. V is clipped by 1 base and J by 3 bases, and the sequence between their germline boundaries is 10 bases long. Counted from cysteine to phenylalanine, this CDR3 has 15 amino acids. Solely the CDR3 DNA is kept, with 45 bases framed from the first base.